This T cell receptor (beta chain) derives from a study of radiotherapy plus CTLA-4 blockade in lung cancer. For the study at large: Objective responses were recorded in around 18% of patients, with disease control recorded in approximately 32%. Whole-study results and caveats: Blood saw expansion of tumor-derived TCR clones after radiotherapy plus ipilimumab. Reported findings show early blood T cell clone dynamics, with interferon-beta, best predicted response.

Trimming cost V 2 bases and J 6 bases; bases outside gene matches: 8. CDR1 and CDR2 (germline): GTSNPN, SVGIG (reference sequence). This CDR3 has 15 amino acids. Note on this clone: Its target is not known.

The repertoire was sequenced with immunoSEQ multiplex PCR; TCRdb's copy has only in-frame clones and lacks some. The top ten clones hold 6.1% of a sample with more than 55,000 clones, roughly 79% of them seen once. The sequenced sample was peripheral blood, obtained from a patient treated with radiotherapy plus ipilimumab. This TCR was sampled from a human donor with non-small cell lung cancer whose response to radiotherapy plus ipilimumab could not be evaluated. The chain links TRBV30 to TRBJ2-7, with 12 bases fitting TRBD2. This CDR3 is CAWSTGLAGPAEQYF. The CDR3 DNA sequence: TGTGCCTGGAGTACTGGACTAGCGGGACCAGCCGAGCAGTACTTC.